The entry that follows covers one TCR beta chain sequence. Authors' methods: Reference gene primer amplification yielded estimated nucleated cell counts. Sequencing used immunoSEQ multiplex PCR; TCRdb keeps in-frame clones, though not all of them. V and J calls and clone size are as listed in that table; D and trimming were resolved from the DNA. Found here are 150,000 to 170,000 clones, 65% to 85% of them singletons; the top ten hold 3.7%. In germline, CDR1 is MNHNY, CDR2 SVGAGI (reference sequence). V was trimmed by 6 bases and J by 7 bases, leaving 16 bases between them. The CDR3 extends over 14 amino acids. The data belong to a study of blood T cell repertoires in COVID-19. Study-level background: The United States, Italy and Spain were the sources of the acute and convalescent COVID-19 samples. T cells, B-cell-depleted T cells, or PBMCs supplied cDNA or gDNA.

The genes are TRBV6-6 and TRBJ2-1, with a weak D call TRBD1 (7 bases). The receptor's source is a woman over 75 with acute or convalescent COVID-19. The sample consisted of peripheral blood. The CDR3 DNA follows: TGTGCCAGCAGCGCGGGACAGCTCTGGAATGAGCAGTTCTTC. Its protein is CASSAGQLWNEQFF.